Listed below are T cell receptor beta chains from one sample, sequenced in a study of T cell responses to AZD1222 COVID-19 vaccine. Assay: immunoSEQ multiplex PCR; the TCRdb copy retains only in-frame clones and omits some. In the table there are 20,000 or so clones, 80% to 90% of which are singletons. Sequenced here: peripheral blood, sampled 28 days after the second AZD1222 dose. The receptor source for this set is an adult who received the AZD1222 COVID-19 vaccine. Both conserved end residues are part of each CDR3. The order of the fields is D gene, J gene, V gene, clone size, CDR3 DNA, CDR3 protein. D genes are given only for firm matches. Size tells how often a clone was seen (once, few, many) or the class of an expanded clone, and some rows leave it out.

- | TRBJ2-2 | TRBV10-3 | - | TGTGCCATCAGTGACAGAAACACCGGGGAGCTGTTTTTT | CAISDRNTGELFF
- | TRBJ1-5 | TRBV4-1 | - | TGCGCCAGCAGCAAACACGGGCCTTCGGGGAATCAGCCCCAGCATTTT | CASSKHGPSGNQPQHF
- | TRBJ1-2 | TRBV5-6 | - | TGTGCCAGCAACTCGATGGTAACAGGAGGGGAATCTAACTATGGCTACACCTTC | CASNSMVTGGESNYGYTF
TRBD1 | TRBJ2-2 | TRBV4-3 | - | TGCGCCAGCAGCCAACTTGCCGGGACAGGGAGCACCGGGGAGCTGTTTTTT | CASSQLAGTGSTGELFF
- | TRBJ2-3 | TRBV5-1 | - | TGCGCCAGCAGCTTGAGCACAGATACGCAGTATTTT | CASSLSTDTQYF
- | TRBJ2-7 | TRBV21-1 | - | TGTGCCAGCAGCAAAAAACGGCTTCGAACTAGCGGGAGCCACGAGCAGTACTTC | CASSKKRLRTSGSHEQYF
- | TRBJ2-7 | TRBV15 | - | TGTGCCACCAGCAGAGGGCCCGAAAGCTCCTACGAGCAGTACTTC | CATSRGPESSYEQYF
- | TRBJ1-1 | TRBV12-3/TRBV12-4 | - | TGTGCCAGCAGTTCAACAGGGTACACTGAAGCTTTCTTT | CASSSTGYTEAFF
TRBD1 | TRBJ2-4 | TRBV7-7 | - | TGTGCCAGCAGCTTACGACAGGGGGGGAACAAAAACATTCAGTACTTC | CASSLRQGGNKNIQYF
TRBD1 | TRBJ1-4 | TRBV19 | - | TGTGCCAGTAGTATAGACCGGGACAGTACTAATGAAAAACTGTTTTTT | CASSIDRDSTNEKLFF
- | TRBJ2-7 | TRBV21-1 | - | TGTGCCAGCAGCAAACCCCTAGCGGATTACGAGCAGTACTTC | CASSKPLADYEQYF
- | TRBJ2-2 | TRBV4-3 | - | TGCGCCAGCAGCGGGGACACGGGACTTCCGAACACCGGGGAGCTGTTTTTT | CASSGDTGLPNTGELFF
- | TRBJ1-1 | TRBV18 | once | TGTGCCAGCTCACCAGAAACAGGAACTGAAGCTTTCTTT | CASSPETGTEAFF
- | TRBJ2-1 | TRBV9 | - | TGTGCCAGCAGCGTAGGTCCGGCAGGGGTTGTTGAGCAGTTCTTC | CASSVGPAGVVEQFF
TRBD1 | TRBJ2-7 | TRBV5-4 | - | TGTGCCAGCAGCCAAGGACAGGGGGCTAGGAACGAGCAGTACTTC | CASSQGQGARNEQYF
TRBD1 | TRBJ1-1 | TRBV19 | - | TGTGCCAGTATAAGGACAGGAGGGGCTCCGAACACTGAAGCTTTCTTT | CASIRTGGAPNTEAFF
TRBD2 | TRBJ2-3 | TRBV4-2 | once | TGTGCCAGCAGCCACTTACTAGCGACTTCTAGCACAGATACGCAGTATTTT | CASSHLLATSSTDTQYF